These T cell receptor beta chains were read from a single sample in a study of shared clonotypes between healthy human individuals. Clones were read by immunoSEQ multiplex PCR, and TCRdb kept only the in-frame ones, dropping some. The sample comprises around 1,100,000 clones, approximately 77% of which are singletons, and about 0.94% rests with the top ten. The sequenced sample consisted of memory CD4+ T cells from PBMCs. Source of these receptors: a man between 18 and 35 years old in good health. Some clones in this sample may be carry-over from other donors' samples. Both conserved end residues are part of each CDR3. D genes are given only for firm matches. Clone sizes are given selectively: once, few, many, or a class where the clone is expanded.

V gene	clone size	D gene	J gene	CDR3 DNA	CDR3 protein
TRBV2	NA	NA	TRBJ1-1	TGTGCCAGCAGGACGGGGCAGAACACTGAAGCTTTCTTT	CASRTGQNTEAFF
TRBV7-2	NA	TRBD2	TRBJ2-5	TGTGCCAGCAGCCCCTCTAGCGGGAGAGCCCAGTACTTC	CASSPSSGRAQYF
TRBV27	NA	NA	TRBJ1-2	TGTGCCAGCAGTTTCACGGGAAACTATGACTACACCTTC	CASSFTGNYDYTF
TRBV11-2	NA	NA	TRBJ1-2	TGTGCCAGCAGCTTAAGAGGTGGGGAGAACTATGGCTACACCTTC	CASSLRGGENYGYTF
TRBV5-1	NA	NA	TRBJ2-7	TGCGCCAGCAGCTTGGCCGGGAGCGGAAGAAGTTCCTACGAGCAGTACTTC	CASSLAGSGRSSYEQYF
TRBV2	NA	NA	TRBJ2-1	TGTGCCAGCATGATTTGGACTTATAAGTTCTTC	CASMIWTYKFF
TRBV29-1	once	NA	TRBJ2-1	TGCAGCGTTGAAATTCAAGGACAGCAGTTCTTC	CSVEIQGQQFF
TRBV6-5	NA	NA	TRBJ2-4	TGTGCCAGCAGACCAGGGGTTACGGGCATTCAGTACTTC	CASRPGVTGIQYF
TRBV15	NA	NA	TRBJ2-5	TGTGCCACCAAGAGGGAGGAGACCCAGTACTTC	CATKREETQYF
TRBV4-1	many	NA	TRBJ1-1	TGCGCCAGCAGCCCTACCCGGGGGGGGACTGAAGCTTTCTTT	CASSPTRGGTEAFF
TRBV7-9	NA	TRBD2	TRBJ2-3	TGTGCCAGCAGCATAACTAGCGGCACAGATACGCAGTATTTT	CASSITSGTDTQYF
TRBV29-1	NA	NA	TRBJ1-2	TGCAGCGTTGTAGGGCAGGGAGGAGGCTACACCTTC	CSVVGQGGGYTF
TRBV2	NA	TRBD2	TRBJ2-1	TGTGCCAGCAGGCCCGGGACTAGCTTTTATGAGCAGTTCTTC	CASRPGTSFYEQFF
TRBV9	NA	TRBD1	TRBJ2-5	TGTGCCAGCAGCCAGGACAGGGGAGGGGAGACCCAGTACTTC	CASSQDRGGETQYF
TRBV7-2	once	NA	TRBJ2-5	TGTGCCAGCAGCCGGGGGTCAGGAGAGACCCAGTACTTC	CASSRGSGETQYF
TRBV7-2	NA	NA	TRBJ2-2	TGTGCCAGCGGCCTTTATGGGCGCCCGAACACCGGGGAGCTGTTTTTT	CASGLYGRPNTGELFF
TRBV11-2	NA	TRBD1	TRBJ1-2	TGTGCCAGCAGCTTAGGCTCAGGGGGCGTCTATGGCTACACCTTC	CASSLGSGGVYGYTF
TRBV28	NA	TRBD1	TRBJ2-7	TGTGCCAGCAGCTACTACAGGGGTCGCGAGCAGTACTTC	CASSYYRGREQYF
TRBV2	NA	NA	TRBJ2-1	TGTGCCAGCAGTGAGGACGGCAGGGGTGTCCACAATGAGCAGTTCTTC	CASSEDGRGVHNEQFF
TRBV7-9	NA	NA	TRBJ1-1	TGTGCCAGCAGCTTACGGAGACCTATGAACACTGAAGCTTTCTTT	CASSLRRPMNTEAFF
TRBV11-2	NA	NA	TRBJ2-3	TGTGCCAGCAGCTTAGGTGGCAGAGATACGCAGTATTTT	CASSLGGRDTQYF
TRBV2	NA	NA	TRBJ2-2	TGTGCCAGCAGAGGCCCCATAAACACCGGGGAGCTGTTTTTT	CASRGPINTGELFF
TRBV10-2	NA	NA	TRBJ2-7	TGCGCCAGCAGTCCCCGCTCCTACGAGCAGTACTTC	CASSPRSYEQYF
TRBV5-4	once	NA	TRBJ2-7	TGTGCCAGCAGCTTGTGGGACGGCATGACCTACGAGCAGTACTTC	CASSLWDGMTYEQYF
TRBV5-8	NA	NA	TRBJ2-3	TGTGCCAGCAGCTGGAGGGGCGGACGCACAGATACGCAGTATTTT	CASSWRGGRTDTQYF
TRBV29-1	once	NA	TRBJ1-1	TGCAGCGGAGTGGAGCAGATGAACACTGAAGCTTTCTTT	CSGVEQMNTEAFF
TRBV2	NA	NA	TRBJ1-5	TGTGCCAGCAGTGTCGGGCAGGGGTCCGTGCTGCCCCAGCATTTT	CASSVGQGSVLPQHF
TRBV11-2	NA	NA	TRBJ1-1	TGTGCCAGCAGCTTAGGGGTAGGGCAGGGTCCCCCTGAAGCTTTCTTT	CASSLGVGQGPPEAFF
TRBV4-3	NA	TRBD2	TRBJ2-4	TGCGCCAGCAGCCAGTCGGGACTAGCCGAAGCCAAAAACATTCAGTACTTC	CASSQSGLAEAKNIQYF
TRBV7-9	NA	NA	TRBJ1-2	TGTGCCAGCAGCTTAGGGGAAAACGGCTACACCTTC	CASSLGENGYTF
TRBV7-2	once	TRBD2	TRBJ2-5	TGTGCCAGCAGCTCCGGGGGGGCTGATGCTTCGGAGACCCAGTACTTC	CASSSGGADASETQYF
TRBV9	once	NA	TRBJ1-3	TGTGCCAGCAGCCCTTACGGGCCCGGAAACACCATATATTTT	CASSPYGPGNTIYF
TRBV2	NA	NA	TRBJ1-5	TGTGCCAGCAGTGAAGCGGAGTTTTATAGCAATCAGCCCCAGCATTTT	CASSEAEFYSNQPQHF
TRBV25-1	NA	TRBD2	TRBJ2-1	TGTGCCAGCAGTGAATGGGTTAGCGGGAGTTCGGGTGAGCAGTTCTTC	CASSEWVSGSSGEQFF
TRBV6-6	NA	TRBD2	TRBJ2-5	TGTGCCAGCAGGCTAGCGGGAGACACGGCAGAGACCCAGTACTTC	CASRLAGDTAETQYF
TRBV27	NA	TRBD1	TRBJ1-1	TGTGCCAGCAGTTTGGTGGGACAGGGCCGGGCGAACACTGAAGCTTTCTTT	CASSLVGQGRANTEAFF
TRBV2	few	NA	TRBJ2-7	TGTGCCAGCAGTGAGGGTCGATCGACCTACGAGCAGTACTTC	CASSEGRSTYEQYF
TRBV4-2	many	NA	TRBJ2-2	TGTGCCAGCAGCCAAGAGAATTTCGACGCGCTCCCCGGGGAGCTGTTTTTT	CASSQENFDALPGELFF
TRBV5-4	NA	TRBD2	TRBJ2-1	TGTGCCAGCAGCTCCGCCTCTAGCGGGTCCTACAATGAGCAGTTCTTC	CASSSASSGSYNEQFF
TRBV27	NA	NA	TRBJ1-1	TGTGCCAGCAGCTCCCCAGGGGCGGAAAAGACTTTCTTT	CASSSPGAEKTFF
TRBV5-5	NA	TRBD2	TRBJ2-1	TGTGCCAGCAGCCTGACCCTAGCGGGAGGCAGGAATGAGCAGTTCTTC	CASSLTLAGGRNEQFF